The 31 T cell receptor beta chains in this list originate from one sample, sequenced in a study of T cells in Graves' hyperthyroidism and ophthalmopathy. The investigators amplified TCR beta CDR3 regions from RNA transcripts. The TCR CDR3 was amplified in a first-round RT-PCR using the HTBI primer set. TCRdb called the multiplex PCR reads again in MiXCR, with one record for every CDR3 protein. This sample carries fewer than 550,000 distinct CDR3 sequences, approximately 15% of them seen once, and the ten largest clones take approximately 8%. Sample: blood. These receptors were taken from a young woman with Graves' hyperthyroidism.

This clonotype was found many times. The genes are TRBV3-1 and TRBJ2-3; D is possibly TRBD2 (6 bases). Germline CDR1 reads LGHDT; CDR2 reads YNNKEL (reference sequence). This CDR3 contains 14 residues. Trimming cost V 7 bases and J 2 bases, with 13 bases left between them. Here the CDR3 DNA reads TGTGCCAGCACCTTTGGAGGGTTCACAGATACGCAGTATTTT. Its translation is CASTFGGFTDTQYF.

This clonotype has a count of ten or more. The chain recombines TRBV4-1 with TRBJ2-7; TRBD2 might be the D (6 bases). Trimming removed 7 bases from V and 2 bases from J, with 18 bases in between. This CDR3 comprises 15 residues. Germline V gene sequence: CDR1 MGHRA, CDR2 YSYEKL. The CDR3 DNA reads as TGCGCCAGCAAACGGGGTGGAGGGCTACCCTACGAGCAGTACTTC. Translation gives CASKRGGGLPYEQYF.

The table lists this clonotype with many counts. This chain connects TRBV12-3 or TRBV12-4 to TRBJ1-2; D is possibly TRBD1 (5 bases). V dropped 3 bases and J dropped 4 bases, with 9 bases sitting between them. The CDR3 runs 13 residues. CDR3 DNA sequence: TGTGCCAGCAGTTTGGACAACGTCTATGGCTACACCTTC. Its protein is CASSLDNVYGYTF.

A few counts support this clonotype. This could be a read error, since a much larger clone is one nucleotide away. The rearrangement joins TRBV27 to TRBJ2-7, with 7 bases matching TRBD2. The V and J ends lost 5 bases and 5 bases, in that order; junction bases with no gene match: 12. CDR3 length: 15 residues. Per germline, CDR1 MNHEY and CDR2 SMNVEV (reference sequence). CDR3 DNA sequence: TGTGCCAGCAGTCCCCGGGGAGGGAGGGTCCACGAGCAGTACTTC. Translated: CASSPRGGRVHEQYF.

This clonotype showed up many times. Germline is not matched at one junction end, which may reflect a read error. The chain employs TRBV2 and TRBJ1-5, with 7 bases identical to TRBD1. Germline CDR1 and CDR2: SNHLY and FYNNEI. The CDR3 is 15 residues long. The CDR3 DNA sequence: TGTGTCAGCAGTCGCGGGACAGTTAGCAATCAGCCCCAGCATTTT. This translates into CVSSRGTVSNQPQHF.

This clonotype has only a few counts. The chain recombines TRBV19 with TRBJ2-3; D is unclear. V lost 5 bases to trimming and J lost 0 bases, with 21 bases between them. The CDR3 extends over 18 amino acids. Germline V gene data show CDR1 as LNHDA and CDR2 as SQIVND (reference sequence). The DNA for the CDR3 is TGTGCCAGTAGTCCCGTCGGCGAACCCATGTTCAGCACAGATACGCAGTATTTT. Protein product: CASSPVGEPMFSTDTQYF. The full variable domain, completed using reference TRBV19 and TRBJ2-3, is DGGITQSPKYLFRKEGQNVTLSCEQNLNHDAMYWYRQDPGQGLRLIYYSQIVNDFQKGDIAEGYSVSREKKESFPLTVTSAQKNPTAFYLCASSPVGEPMFSTDTQYFGPGTRLTVL.

V gene TRBV12-3 or TRBV12-4 combines with J gene TRBJ2-7, with D tentatively TRBD1 (6 bases). CDR3 length: 13 amino acids. V was pared by 6 bases and J by 5 bases, with 14 bases between. The CDR3 loop is CASSRPGAHEQYF. DNA for the CDR3: TGTGCCAGCAGCCGACCAGGGGCCCACGAGCAGTACTTC.

J is TRBJ2-3 and V is TRBV6-1, with no clear D. This CDR3 has 13 residues. Germline values: CDR1 MNHNS, CDR2 SASEGT. The V end lost 6 bases, the J end lost 0 bases, and 7 bases lay between the germline ends. The CDR3 region has the DNA TGTGCCAGCAGACACCTCAGCACAGATACGCAGTATTTT. It yields the protein CASRHLSTDTQYF.

This clonotype was seen many times. The rearrangement joins TRBV7-9 to TRBJ2-3; either TRBD1 or TRBD2 may supply D (5 bases each). CDR1 is SEHNR, CDR2 FQNEAQ, per germline (reference sequence). The CDR3 is made up of 12 amino acids. Trimming pared 6 bases from V and 6 bases from J, leaving 10 bases between. The CDR3 sequence is CASRSGTDTQYF. The CDR3 nucleotides read TGTGCCAGCAGGTCAGGGACGGATACGCAGTATTTT.

This clonotype appeared many times. This chain connects TRBV6-1 to TRBJ2-7; 10 bases are shared with TRBD2. The germline V gene has CDR1 MNHNS and CDR2 SASEGT. The CDR3 is 15 amino acids. The ends lost 7 bases at V and 1 base at J; junction bases unmatched: 7. The CDR3 here is CASKLGLAESYEQYF. The CDR3 DNA reads TGTGCCAGCAAGCTAGGACTAGCGGAATCCTACGAGCAGTACTTC.

This clonotype appeared many times. The V and J genes are TRBV6-1 and TRBJ2-1; possibly TRBD2 for D (5 bases). V shed 3 bases and J shed 5 bases, with 17 bases lying between them. This CDR3 contains 16 residues. CDR1 is MNHNS and CDR2 is SASEGT in the germline V gene. The CDR3 reads CASSEWELRANNEQFF. The CDR3 bases are TGTGCCAGCAGTGAGTGGGAGTTACGAGCGAACAATGAGCAGTTCTTC.

The table lists this clonotype with many counts. The rearrangement links TRBV7-2 to TRBJ2-5, with unresolved D. This CDR3 has 14 residues. Trimming removed 1 base at V and 5 bases at J, with 11 bases between. Germline CDR1 SGHTA, CDR2 FQGNSA. This CDR3 reads CASSLGMTPETQYF. The CDR3 bases are TGTGCCAGCAGCTTAGGCATGACCCCGGAGACCCAGTACTTC.

The table lists this clonotype with a few counts. Here the CDR3 DNA reads TGCAGTGTGAGGATTTCAGGAAACACCATATATTTT. Residues: CSVRISGNTIYF. This chain connects TRBV20-1 to TRBJ1-3; D is undetermined. The V end lost 7 bases, the J end lost 4 bases, and 11 bases lay between the germline ends. CDR1 DFQATT and CDR2 SNEGSKA come from the germline V gene (reference sequence). This CDR3 is built from 12 residues.

This clonotype was found many times. The rearrangement uses TRBV5-4 and TRBJ2-4; D gene uncertain. V was pared by 4 bases and J by 0 bases, with 11 bases between. Germline values: CDR1 SGHNT, CDR2 YYREEE (reference sequence). This CDR3 comprises 15 residues. The CDR3 sequence is CASSHASEAKNIQYF. CDR3 in DNA: TGTGCCAGCAGCCATGCCTCCGAAGCCAAAAACATTCAGTACTTC.

This clonotype was seen at least ten times. The chain joins TRBV20-1 to TRBJ2-7, with TRBD2 matching over 7 bases. CDR1 is DFQATT and CDR2 is SNEGSKA in the germline V gene (reference sequence). The V and J ends lost 6 bases and 3 bases, in that order; junction bases with no gene match: 11. The CDR3 has 14 amino acids. CDR3 in amino acids: CSAPRGGSSYEQYF. The CDR3 DNA reads TGCAGTGCCCCAAGGGGCGGGAGTAGCTACGAGCAGTACTTC.

This clonotype was picked up many times. The CDR3 loop is CASSLVGGSFSYNEQFF. In DNA form, the CDR3 reads TGCGCCAGCAGCTTGGTTGGGGGGAGCTTCTCCTACAATGAGCAGTTCTTC. The chain recombines TRBV5-1 with TRBJ2-1; D perhaps matches TRBD2 (6 bases). Trimming took off 0 bases at V and 0 bases at J, with 13 bases between the two ends. CDR1 is SGHRS and CDR2 is YFSETQ in the germline V gene. The CDR3 is 17 residues long.

This clonotype occurred many times. The chain uses TRBV7-8 and TRBJ2-1, with 9 bases that match TRBD2. Germline V gene sequence: CDR1 SGHVS, CDR2 FQNEAQ. V lost 1 base to trimming and J lost 3 bases; unmatched junction nucleotides: 4. This CDR3 is built from 16 residues. CDR3 region: CASSLVAGGLYNEQFF. The CDR3 nucleotides are TGTGCCAGCAGCTTAGTGGCGGGAGGGCTCTACAATGAGCAGTTCTTC.

This clonotype was counted ten times or more. The chain combines TRBV6-5 with TRBJ1-2, with D possibly TRBD1 on 5 matching bases. The CDR3 covers 15 residues. V shed 0 bases and J shed 1 base, with 9 bases lying between them. Germline values: CDR1 MNHEY, CDR2 SVGAGI. The CDR3 bases are TGTGCCAGCAGTTACTCTACCCAGGGTAACTATGGCTACACCTTC. Amino acid sequence: CASSYSTQGNYGYTF.

In its sample, this clonotype was seen many times. This rearrangement joins TRBV5-1 to TRBJ2-1; D perhaps matches TRBD2 (5 bases). The V and J ends lost 1 base and 6 bases respectively, with 11 bases between them. The CDR3 covers 14 residues. The germline gives CDR1 SGHRS, CDR2 YFSETQ. The CDR3 region has the DNA TGCGCCAGCAGCTTGCCCGGGGAACTCAATGAGCAGTTCTTC. Protein: CASSLPGELNEQFF.

This clonotype was detected ten times or more. The rearrangement links TRBV5-1 to TRBJ2-3; possibly TRBD2 for D (6 bases). The V and J ends lost 4 bases and 1 base respectively, with 13 bases between them. This CDR3 is 15 amino acids long. CDR1 is SGHRS and CDR2 is YFSETQ in the germline V gene. The CDR3 DNA is TGCGCCAGCAGCATAACCGGGACTGGCACAGATACGCAGTATTTT. This sequence encodes CASSITGTGTDTQYF.

This clonotype was detected only a few times. The V gene is TRBV20-1, the J gene TRBJ1-1; D possibly corresponds to TRBD1 (6 bases). Trimming cost V 2 bases and J 1 base, with 11 bases left between them. The CDR3 is 14 amino acids. Germline V gene sequence: CDR1 DFQATT, CDR2 SNEGSKA (reference sequence). CDR3 sequence: CSARSGTTNTEAFF. In nucleotides, the CDR3 is TGCAGTGCTAGATCCGGGACAACGAACACTGAAGCTTTCTTT.

This clonotype was picked up many times. The CDR3 DNA is TGTGCCAGCAGGTCGAGCTCCTATAATTCACCCCTCCACTTT. Translation: CASRSSSYNSPLHF. The chain combines TRBV27 with TRBJ1-6; D is uncertain. Germline-derived CDR1 and CDR2 are MNHEY and SMNVEV (reference sequence). This CDR3 spans 14 amino acids. The V gene lost 6 bases and the J gene lost 0 bases, with 6 bases spanning the gap.

The gene calls are TRBV28 and TRBJ1-6, with D possibly matching TRBD1 (5 bases). CDR1 and CDR2 from the germline V gene are MDHEN and SYDVKM. The CDR3 is 18 residues long. Trimming removed 6 bases from V and 0 bases from J, with 18 bases in between. CDR3 region: CASSPNRWGSSYNSPLHF. For the CDR3, the DNA is TGTGCCAGCAGCCCTAACCGCTGGGGCAGCTCCTATAATTCACCCCTCCACTTT.

This clonotype appeared a few times. J is TRBJ1-2 and V is TRBV9, with unresolved D. V was pared by 0 bases and J by 1 base, with 16 bases between. Germline assignment: CDR1 SGDLS and CDR2 YYNGEE. This CDR3 is 17 amino acids long. The CDR3 coding sequence is TGTGCCAGCAGCGTAGGGAGTAAAGGCCCGCATAACTATGGCTACACCTTC. Translation gives CASSVGSKGPHNYGYTF.

The rearrangement links TRBV20-1 to TRBJ2-2, with D maybe TRBD2 (7 bases). V lost 0 bases to trimming and J lost 13 bases, with 15 bases between them. Looked up from germline, CDR1 is DFQATT and CDR2 is SNEGSKA (reference sequence). The CDR3 is made up of 13 amino acids. The CDR3 region is CSARDPQGGRLFF. The CDR3 DNA reads TGCAGTGCTAGAGATCCACAGGGAGGGAGGCTGTTTTTT.

This clonotype showed up many times. This chain links TRBV27 with TRBJ1-5; D is perhaps TRBD1 (6 bases). CDR1 and CDR2 (germline): MNHEY, SMNVEV (reference sequence). Trimming left V 2 bases short and J 1 base short, with 12 bases between. The CDR3 is 16 residues long. The CDR3 reads CASSLRTEGSNQPQHF. The CDR3 coding sequence is TGTGCCAGCAGTTTACGGACAGAGGGAAGCAATCAGCCCCAGCATTTT.

This chain connects TRBV20-1 to TRBJ2-7; a possible D gene is TRBD2 (7 bases). The V end was cut by 6 bases, the J end by 2 bases, with 20 bases between. The CDR3 is 15 residues long. Germline CDR1 is DFQATT and CDR2 is SNEGSKA (reference sequence). This CDR3 is CSAGGGGVPPYEQYF. Here the CDR3 DNA reads TGCAGTGCAGGGGGTGGGGGGGTCCCTCCCTACGAGCAGTACTTC.

In its sample, this clonotype was seen many times. The chain joins TRBV2 to TRBJ2-3; D call uncertain. The CDR3 extends over 12 amino acids. V lost 5 bases and J lost 6, with 9 bases in between. The V gene's germline CDR1 is SNHLY and CDR2 FYNNEI. The CDR3 DNA follows: TGTGCCAGCAGTCTGACTCGGGATACGCAGTATTTT. Translated, it gives CASSLTRDTQYF.

This clonotype has ten or more counts. The V gene is TRBV20-1, the J gene TRBJ1-2, with no clear D. The germline V gene encodes CDR1 DFQATT and CDR2 SNEGSKA (reference sequence). This CDR3 region has 13 residues. The V gene lost 1 base and the J gene lost 4 bases, with 10 bases spanning the gap. In DNA form, the CDR3 reads TGCAGTGCTAGAGGGACGGAGATCTATGGCTACACCTTC. Translating it yields CSARGTEIYGYTF.

This clonotype was recorded at least ten times. V gene TRBV12-3 or TRBV12-4 combines with J gene TRBJ1-2; TRBD1 is a possible D gene (6 bases). The CDR3 is made up of 13 amino acids. Trimming took off 1 base at V and 6 bases at J, with 9 bases between the two ends. The CDR3 reads CASSLGKGDGYTF. CDR3 in DNA: TGTGCCAGCAGTTTAGGGAAGGGGGATGGCTACACCTTC.

This clonotype showed up many times. The genes are TRBV6-6 and TRBJ2-7; 10 bases agree with TRBD1. The V segment lost 0 bases and the J segment 0 bases; nucleotides outside the gene matches: 2. This CDR3 contains 16 residues. In germline, CDR1 is MNHNY, CDR2 SVGAGI (reference sequence). The CDR3 DNA follows: TGTGCCAGCAGTTACTCGACAGGGGGCAACTCCTACGAGCAGTACTTC. It codes for CASSYSTGGNSYEQYF.